The present T cell receptor (beta chain) was sequenced within a study of neurological immune-mediated disorders. Study conclusions and caveats: None of the CDR3 amino acid sequences in expanded clones turned up in more than one subject, which points to private repertoires in all groups.

Synthesis of cDNA was accomplished via 5'RACE employing 10-nucleotide random UMIs. TCRdb re-called the 5' RACE reads through MiXCR, storing one row per CDR3 protein. The sample lists roughly 70,000 distinct CDR3 sequences; around 3.9% were seen once. The unsorted libraries were generated from a total of 2 million PBMCs, which had been stored in RNAlater at -80 C. This clonotype was detected many times. Its specificity is not known. Germline V gene sequence: CDR1 SGHRS, CDR2 YFSETQ. The length of the CDR3 is 16 residues. V lost 0 bases to trimming and J lost 4 bases; unmatched junction nucleotides: 7. The receptor was derived from a man aged 25-45 years with multiple sclerosis. The sequenced sample was PBMCs. The V call is TRBV5-1, the J call TRBJ2-3, with 8 bases matching TRBD1. For the CDR3, the DNA is TGCGCCAGCAGCTTGGCCGGGACAGGTATCGCAGATACGCAGTATTTT. Its translation is CASSLAGTGIADTQYF.